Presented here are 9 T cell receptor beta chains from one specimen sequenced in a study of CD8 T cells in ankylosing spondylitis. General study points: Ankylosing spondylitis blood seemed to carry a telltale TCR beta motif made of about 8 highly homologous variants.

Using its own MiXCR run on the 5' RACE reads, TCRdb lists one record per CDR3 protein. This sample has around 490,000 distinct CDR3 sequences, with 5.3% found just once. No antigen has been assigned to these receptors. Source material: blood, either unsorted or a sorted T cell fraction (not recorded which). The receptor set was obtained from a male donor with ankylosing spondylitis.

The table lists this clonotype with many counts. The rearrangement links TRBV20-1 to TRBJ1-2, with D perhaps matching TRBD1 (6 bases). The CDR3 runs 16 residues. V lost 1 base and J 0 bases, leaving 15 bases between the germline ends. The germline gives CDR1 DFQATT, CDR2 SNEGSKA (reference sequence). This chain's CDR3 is CSARASRPGANYGYTF. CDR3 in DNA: TGCAGTGCTAGAGCATCTAGGCCAGGGGCTAACTATGGCTACACCTTC.

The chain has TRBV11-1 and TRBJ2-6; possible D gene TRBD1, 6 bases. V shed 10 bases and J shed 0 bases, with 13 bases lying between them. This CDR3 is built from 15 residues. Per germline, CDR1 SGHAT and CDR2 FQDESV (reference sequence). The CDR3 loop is CATTGYSSGANVLTF. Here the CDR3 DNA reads TGTGCCACGACAGGATACAGCTCTGGGGCCAACGTCCTGACTTTC.

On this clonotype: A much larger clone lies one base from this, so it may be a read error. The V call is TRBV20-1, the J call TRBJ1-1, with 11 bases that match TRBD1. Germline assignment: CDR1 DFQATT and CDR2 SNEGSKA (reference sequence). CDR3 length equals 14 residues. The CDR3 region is CSARWDRGGTDAFF. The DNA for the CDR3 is TGCAGTGCTAGGTGGGACAGGGGGGGAACTGACGCTTTCTTT.

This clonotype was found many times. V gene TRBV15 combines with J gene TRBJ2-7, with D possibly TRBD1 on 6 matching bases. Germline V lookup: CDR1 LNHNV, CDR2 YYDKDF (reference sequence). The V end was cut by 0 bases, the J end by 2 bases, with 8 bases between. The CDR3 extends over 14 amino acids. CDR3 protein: CATSRDWGPYEQYF. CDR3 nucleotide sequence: TGTGCCACCAGCAGAGATTGGGGGCCCTACGAGCAGTACTTC.

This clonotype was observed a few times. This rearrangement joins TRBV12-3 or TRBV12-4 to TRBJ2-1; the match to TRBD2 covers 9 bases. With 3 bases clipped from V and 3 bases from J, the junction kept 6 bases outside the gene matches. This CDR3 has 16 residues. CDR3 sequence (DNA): TGTGCCAGCAGTTTGTGGCGGGGGGGTTACTACAATGAGCAGTTCTTC. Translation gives CASSLWRGGYYNEQFF.

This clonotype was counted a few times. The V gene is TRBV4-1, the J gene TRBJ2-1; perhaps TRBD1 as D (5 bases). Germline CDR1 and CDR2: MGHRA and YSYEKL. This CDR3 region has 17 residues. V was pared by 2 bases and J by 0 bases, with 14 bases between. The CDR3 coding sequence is TGCGCCAGCAGCCAAAGACAGCTCCCGAGCTCCTACAATGAGCAGTTCTTC. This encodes CASSQRQLPSSYNEQFF.

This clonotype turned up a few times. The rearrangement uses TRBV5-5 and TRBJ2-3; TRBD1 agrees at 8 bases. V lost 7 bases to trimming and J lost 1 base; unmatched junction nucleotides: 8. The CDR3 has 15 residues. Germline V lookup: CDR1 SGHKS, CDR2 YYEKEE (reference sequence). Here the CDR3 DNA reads TGTGCCAGCGGACTGACAGGGGTTCGCACAGATACGCAGTATTTT. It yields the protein CASGLTGVRTDTQYF.

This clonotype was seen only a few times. The CDR3 protein is CAVGQRPFTEAFF. The CDR3 DNA is TGTGCCGTCGGACAGAGACCCTTCACTGAAGCTTTCTTT. The rearrangement joins TRBV14 to TRBJ1-1; tentatively, D is TRBD1 (6 bases). CDR1 is SGHDN and CDR2 is FVKESK in the germline V gene. V lost 11 bases to trimming and J lost 4 bases, with 17 bases between them. The CDR3 spans 13 residues. Full variable domain (remainder filled in from reference TRBV14 and TRBJ1-1): EAGVTQFPSHSVIEKGQTVTLRCDPISGHDNLYWYRRVMGKEIKFLLHFVKESKQDESGMPNNRFLAERTGGTYSTLKVQPAELEDSGVYFCAVGQRPFTEAFFGQGTRLTVV.

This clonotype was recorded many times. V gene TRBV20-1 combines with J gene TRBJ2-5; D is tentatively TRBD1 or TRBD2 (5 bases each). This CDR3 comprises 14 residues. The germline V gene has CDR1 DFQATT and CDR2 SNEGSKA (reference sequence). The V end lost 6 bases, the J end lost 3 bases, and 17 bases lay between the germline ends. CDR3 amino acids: CSAQRGRNEETQYF. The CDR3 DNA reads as TGCAGTGCCCAGAGGGGCAGGAATGAAGAGACCCAGTACTTC.